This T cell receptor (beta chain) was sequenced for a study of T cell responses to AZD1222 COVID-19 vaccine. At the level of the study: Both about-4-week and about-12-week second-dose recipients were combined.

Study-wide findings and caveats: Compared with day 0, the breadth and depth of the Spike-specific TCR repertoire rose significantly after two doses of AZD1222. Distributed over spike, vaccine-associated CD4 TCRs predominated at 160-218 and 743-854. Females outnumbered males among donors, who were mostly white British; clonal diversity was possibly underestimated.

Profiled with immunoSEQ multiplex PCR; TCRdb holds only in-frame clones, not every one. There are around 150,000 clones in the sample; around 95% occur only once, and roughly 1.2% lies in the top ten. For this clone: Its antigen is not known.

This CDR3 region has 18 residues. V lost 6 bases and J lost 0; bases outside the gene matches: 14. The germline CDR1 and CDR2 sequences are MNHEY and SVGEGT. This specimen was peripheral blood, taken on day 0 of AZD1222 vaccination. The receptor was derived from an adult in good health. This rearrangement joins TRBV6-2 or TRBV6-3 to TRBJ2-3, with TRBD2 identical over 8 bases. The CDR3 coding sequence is TGTGCCAGCAGCCGAGGACTAGCTTCTGGGGCTAGCACAGATACGCAGTATTTT. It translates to CASSRGLASGASTDTQYF.